The rows below give T cell receptor beta chains drawn from one sample of a study of cytomegalovirus exposure and HLA in healthy donors. TCRdb's copy holds only in-frame clones and misses some; the assay was immunoSEQ multiplex PCR. Of under 150,000 clones in the sample, over 60% are singletons; the top ten hold roughly 2.1%. The specimen sequenced was PBMCs. The receptors stem from a man aged 35 to 55 in good health and CMV-seronegative. Both conserved end residues are part of each CDR3. The D gene is left open where the match is weak. Some rows mark clone size as missing; the rest say once, few, many or name a class of expanded clone.

CDR3	DNA	size	V	D	J
CSVDRTGSGNTIYF	TGCAGCGTTGACCGGACAGGATCTGGAAACACCATATATTTT	-	TRBV29-1	TRBD1	TRBJ1-3
CASGTGGYEQYF	TGTGCCAGCGGGACAGGGGGGTACGAGCAGTACTTC	-	TRBV28	TRBD1	TRBJ2-7
CASSLYWGSNTEAFF	TGCGCCAGCAGCTTGTATTGGGGCAGTAACACTGAAGCTTTCTTT	few	TRBV5-1	-	TRBJ1-1
CASSPYSQDTQYF	TGTGCCAGCAGCCCCTACAGCCAAGATACGCAGTATTTT	-	TRBV7-2	-	TRBJ2-3
CASSSSTGAGELFF	TGCGCCAGCAGCTCTTCCACGGGGGCCGGGGAGCTGTTTTTT	-	TRBV5-1	-	TRBJ2-2
CASSPGSNTGELFF	TGTGCCAGCAGCCCAGGGTCGAACACCGGGGAGCTGTTTTTT	-	TRBV7-2	-	TRBJ2-2
CASTMAPYNEQFF	TGTGCCAGCACAATGGCCCCCTACAATGAGCAGTTCTTC	few	TRBV27	-	TRBJ2-1
CASSVGTGVEAFF	TGTGCCAGCAGCGTAGGGACAGGGGTAGAAGCTTTCTTT	few	TRBV9	TRBD1	TRBJ1-1
CASSLVARTGVSYNSPLHF	TGTGCCAGCAGCTTAGTGGCCCGGACAGGGGTCTCCTATAATTCACCCCTCCACTTT	-	TRBV7-8	TRBD1	TRBJ1-6
CASSYSIGGGAEAFF	TGTGCCAGCAGTTACTCGATAGGAGGAGGGGCTGAAGCTTTCTTT	-	TRBV6-5	-	TRBJ1-1
CASSRGVASPGELFF	TGCGCCAGCAGCCGGGGGGTAGCAAGTCCCGGGGAGCTGTTTTTT	-	TRBV4-3	-	TRBJ2-2
CASSLGQNTEAFF	TGTGCCAGCAGCTTAGGGCAGAACACTGAAGCTTTCTTT	-	TRBV7-3	-	TRBJ1-1
CASSPRPTSYLKGQSTLGGYTF	TGCGCCAGCAGCCCCCGCCCCACGTCTTACTTAAAGGGACAGTCGACGTTGGGGGGCTACACCTTC	-	TRBV5-1	TRBD1	TRBJ1-2
CASSLGGRGWEDTQYF	TGCGCCAGCAGCTTGGGCGGCAGGGGGTGGGAGGATACGCAGTATTTT	once	TRBV5-1	TRBD1	TRBJ2-3
CASSERGQNSGNTIYF	TGTGCCAGCAGTGAGAGGGGACAGAACTCTGGAAACACCATATATTTT	-	TRBV6-1	TRBD1	TRBJ1-3
CATRRGGLHNEQFF	TGTGCCACCCGGCGGGGGGGCCTTCACAATGAGCAGTTCTTC	-	TRBV13	TRBD2	TRBJ2-1
CASTAVAGQTFF	TGTGCCAGCACCGCGGTGGCAGGGCAGACTTTCTTT	-	TRBV28	-	TRBJ1-1
CASSLLGLAVKDTQYF	TGTGCCAGCAGCTTGTTAGGACTAGCGGTTAAAGATACGCAGTATTTT	-	TRBV5-8	TRBD2	TRBJ2-3
CASSNQGLANEKLFF	TGTGCCAGCAGCAACCAGGGGTTGGCTAATGAAAAACTGTTTTTT	-	TRBV7-2	-	TRBJ1-4
CASSLAGHSYEQYF	TGCGCCAGCAGCTTGGCTGGACACAGCTACGAGCAGTACTTC	-	TRBV5-1	-	TRBJ2-7
CASRAGDSGNTIYF	TGTGCCAGCAGGGCAGGGGACTCTGGAAACACCATATATTTT	-	TRBV11-1	-	TRBJ1-3
CASGAWSTGDVDTQYF	TGTGCCAGCGGAGCTTGGTCGACAGGGGATGTAGATACGCAGTATTTT	-	TRBV7-6	TRBD1	TRBJ2-3
CASLSWGGSSYGYTF	TGTGCCAGCCTCTCTTGGGGGGGCTCGTCCTATGGCTACACCTTC	-	TRBV2	-	TRBJ1-2
CASRGGLVGPYEQYF	TGTGCCAGCAGGGGCGGACTAGTGGGGCCATACGAGCAGTACTTC	-	TRBV5-4	TRBD2	TRBJ2-7
CATWSGRGSGELFF	TGTGCCACCTGGTCGGGGAGAGGGTCCGGGGAGCTGTTTTTT	-	TRBV6-5	-	TRBJ2-2
CASSEGPGQETQYF	TGCGCCAGCAGTGAAGGTCCAGGCCAAGAGACCCAGTACTTC	-	TRBV10-2	-	TRBJ2-5
CASSVGIGGVYEQYF	TGTGCCAGCAGCGTAGGGATCGGCGGGGTTTACGAGCAGTACTTC	-	TRBV9	-	TRBJ2-7
CASSLAHYRVSSTDTQYF	TGTGCCAGCAGCTTAGCCCACTACAGGGTATCTAGCACAGATACGCAGTATTTT	-	TRBV7-2	-	TRBJ2-3
CASSPWGQGEAFF	TGTGCCAGCTCACCATGGGGGCAGGGAGAAGCTTTCTTT	few	TRBV18	-	TRBJ1-1
CASSLVAGDEQYF	TGTGCCAGCAGCTTAGTAGCGGGAGACGAGCAGTACTTC	-	TRBV7-2	TRBD2	TRBJ2-7
CSSSFGGYEQYF	TGTTCCAGCAGCTTCGGGGGCTACGAGCAGTACTTC	-	TRBV7-9	-	TRBJ2-7
CASSQDALLAGGSDTQYF	TGCGCCAGCAGCCAAGACGCGTTACTAGCGGGGGGGTCGGATACGCAGTATTTT	-	TRBV4-1	TRBD2	TRBJ2-3
CASSLAPSGGRGDTQYF	TGCGCCAGCAGCTTGGCACCCAGCGGGGGGCGGGGAGATACGCAGTATTTT	-	TRBV5-1	TRBD2	TRBJ2-3
CASSRAGNTEAFF	TGTGCCAGCAGTAGGGCGGGTAACACTGAAGCTTTCTTT	-	TRBV27	-	TRBJ1-1
CASSFNAGTDGEAFF	TGTGCCAGCAGCTTTAACGCCGGGACAGACGGAGAAGCTTTCTTT	-	TRBV7-2	TRBD1	TRBJ1-1
CASSLGGRDYGYTF	TGTGCCAGCAGCTTGGGAGGTCGGGACTATGGCTACACCTTC	-	TRBV5-4	-	TRBJ1-2
CAWSVRSLGAQHF	TGTGCCTGGAGTGTACGGTCTCTCGGGGCCCAGCATTTT	few	TRBV30	-	TRBJ1-5
CASSQRDRESPEAFF	TGCGCCAGCAGCCAGCGGGACAGGGAATCGCCTGAAGCTTTCTTT	once	TRBV4-1	TRBD1	TRBJ1-1
CAISVAGGPEAQYF	TGTGCCATCAGTGTAGCGGGGGGGCCGGAGGCCCAGTACTTC	-	TRBV10-3	TRBD2	TRBJ2-5
CASSAMTGDGQPQHF	TGTGCCAGCAGTGCTATGACAGGGGATGGGCAGCCCCAGCATTTT	-	TRBV6-1	TRBD1	TRBJ1-5
CASSFWDRGLGYTF	TGCGCCAGCAGCTTCTGGGACAGGGGGCTGGGCTACACCTTC	-	TRBV5-1	TRBD1	TRBJ1-2
CASSSGLRKEKLFF	TGTGCCAGCAGCTCGGGACTACGGAAGGAGAAACTGTTTTTT	-	TRBV7-9	-	TRBJ1-4
CASSFGGDNQPQHF	TGCGCCAGCAGCTTTGGCGGGGACAATCAGCCCCAGCATTTT	-	TRBV5-1	-	TRBJ1-5
CASSQVTSGGTGELFF	TGCGCCAGCAGCCAAGTTACTTCGGGGGGCACCGGGGAGCTGTTTTTT	-	TRBV4-1	TRBD2	TRBJ2-2
CASSPASGLQQYF	TGTGCCAGCAGTCCCGCGAGCGGGCTACAGCAGTACTTC	-	TRBV28	-	TRBJ2-7